Below, 28 T cell receptor beta chains from the same sample are listed, as sequenced in a study of identifying expanded T cells in peripheral blood. The repertoire was sequenced with immunoSEQ multiplex PCR; TCRdb's copy has only in-frame clones and lacks some. This sample yields more than 50,000 clones, of which about 80% are seen a single time; about 18% belongs to the top ten. Sequences were obtained from blood. All receptors come from a person aged 18 to 75 in good health.

The rearrangement joins TRBV2 to TRBJ2-6; D gene uncertain. Germline V lookup: CDR1 SNHLY, CDR2 FYNNEI. The CDR3 runs 15 residues. Trimming took off 7 bases at V and 0 bases at J, with 10 bases between the two ends. The CDR3: CASTDRVSGANVLTF. The CDR3 bases are TGTGCCAGCACAGACCGGGTCTCTGGGGCCAACGTCCTGACTTTC. The full variable domain, with the rest looked up from reference TRBV2 and TRBJ2-6, is EPEVTQTPSHQVTQMGQEVILRCVPISNHLYFYWYRQILGQKVEFLVSFYNNEISEKSEIFDDQFSVERPDGSNFTLKIRSTKLEDSAMYFCASTDRVSGANVLTFGAGSRLTVL.

The chain joins TRBV2 to TRBJ2-2; D uncertain. Germline CDR1 reads SNHLY; CDR2 reads FYNNEI. The V and J ends lost 3 bases and 4 bases respectively, with 9 bases between them. This CDR3 comprises 14 residues. The chain's CDR3 is CASSDDGSTGELFF. CDR3 DNA sequence: TGTGCCAGCAGTGATGACGGAAGCACCGGGGAGCTGTTTTTT.

In DNA form, the CDR3 reads TGTGCCAGCAGCTCCGCCTCGGGGAATCAGCCCCAGCATTTT. Translation: CASSSASGNQPQHF. V gene TRBV11-2 combines with J gene TRBJ1-5; D is uncertain. Germline CDR1 and CDR2: SGHAT and FQNNGV. The CDR3 contains 14 residues. Deletions cut 4 bases from V and 4 bases from J, with 11 bases between.

This chain uses TRBV4-2 with TRBJ2-7, with unresolved D. In germline, CDR1 is LGHNA, CDR2 YNFKEQ. The CDR3 loop spans 13 amino acids. Trimming cost V 3 bases and J 5 bases, with 11 bases left between them. CDR3 nucleotides: TGTGCCAGCAGCCAGGACCTTTGGAACGAGCAGTACTTC. Protein sequence: CASSQDLWNEQYF.

J is TRBJ1-2 and V is TRBV27, with 9 positions matching TRBD1. Germline assignment: CDR1 MNHEY and CDR2 SMNVEV (reference sequence). The length of the CDR3 is 19 residues. V lost 4 bases to trimming and J lost 3 bases; unmatched junction nucleotides: 18. Written as DNA, the CDR3 is TGTGCCAGCAGTTCTACCCAAGCCCGGACAGGGGTACGGTACTATGGCTACACCTTC. This translates into CASSSTQARTGVRYYGYTF.

This chain uses TRBV6-1 with TRBJ2-7; 13 bases are a match to TRBD2. The length of the CDR3 is 15 residues. Germline V gene data show CDR1 as MNHNS and CDR2 as SASEGT. The V and J ends lost 6 bases and 6 bases, in that order; junction bases with no gene match: 8. The CDR3 sequence is CASSQTSGRVSEQYF. CDR3 sequence (DNA): TGTGCCAGCAGCCAAACTAGCGGGAGGGTTTCCGAGCAGTACTTC.

The rearrangement links TRBV20-1 to TRBJ2-7, with TRBD2 identical over 7 bases. The V segment lost 6 bases and the J segment 3 bases; nucleotides outside the gene matches: 2. The CDR3 is 11 amino acids. The germline CDR1 and CDR2 sequences are DFQATT and SNEGSKA (reference sequence). The CDR3 loop is CSARTSYEQYF. The CDR3 bases are TGCAGTGCCCGGACTAGCTACGAGCAGTACTTC.

The CDR3, as DNA: TGTGCTAGTGGGCCCTCCTTGGACTTTCCGAACTATGGCTACACCTTC. Its protein product is CASGPSLDFPNYGYTF. The chain employs TRBV12-5 and TRBJ1-2; D uncertain. Trimming took 6 bases from V and 2 from J, leaving 19 bases between them. This CDR3 spans 16 amino acids. The germline V gene encodes CDR1 LGHNT and CDR2 FRNRAP.

This chain joins TRBV7-3 and TRBJ2-3; either TRBD1 or TRBD2 may supply D (6 bases each). There are 15 residues in the CDR3. CDR1 SGHTA and CDR2 FQGTGA come from the germline V gene. Trimming removed 3 bases from V and 2 bases from J, with 12 bases in between. CDR3 protein: CASSFRGGNTDTQYF. Written as DNA, the CDR3 is TGTGCCAGCAGCTTTAGAGGGGGGAACACAGATACGCAGTATTTT.

This clone is medium-sized in the sample. The J gene is TRBJ2-4, the V gene TRBV29-1; D may be TRBD1 (5 bases). CDR1 and CDR2 from the germline V gene are SQVTM and ANQGSEA. The V and J ends lost 5 bases and 8 bases respectively, with 10 bases between them. The CDR3 covers 11 residues. CDR3 bases: TGCAGCGTTCTACAGGTACACATTCAGTACTTC. It encodes CSVLQVHIQYF.

V gene TRBV9 combines with J gene TRBJ2-1, with 10 nucleotides matching TRBD2. The V segment lost 0 bases and the J segment 2 bases; nucleotides outside the gene matches: 2. The CDR3 has 16 amino acids. Germline V gene lookup returns CDR1 SGDLS and CDR2 YYNGEE. This CDR3 is CASSVGTSGTYNEQFF. In DNA, the CDR3 is TGTGCCAGCAGCGTAGGGACTAGCGGTACCTACAATGAGCAGTTCTTC.

With regard to this clone: Distinct nucleotide sequences in the sample also encode this CDR3. This chain links TRBV2 with TRBJ1-1, with no clear D. The CDR3 has 16 residues. Germline CDR1 and CDR2: SNHLY and FYNNEI. V lost 0 bases and J 0 bases, leaving 11 bases between the germline ends. The CDR3 DNA is TGTGCCAGCAGTGAAGCGCTGGGGAACCTGAACACTGAAGCTTTCTTT. Its translation: CASSEALGNLNTEAFF.

The chain couples TRBV6-5 to TRBJ1-5; maybe TRBD1 (5 bases). Trimming cost V 8 bases and J 0 bases, with 8 bases left between them. This CDR3 region has 13 residues. In germline, CDR1 is MNHEY, CDR2 SVGAGI. The CDR3 DNA follows: TGTGCCAGCGGGGGATATAGCAATCAGCCCCAGCATTTT. It specifies CASGGYSNQPQHF.

This clone is termed medium-sized. Here the CDR3 DNA reads TGTGCCAGCAGCCGCGAGGAGGCGAGCGGGAGGCTGAACACCGGGGAGCTGTTTTTT. This translates into CASSREEASGRLNTGELFF. The chain employs TRBV4-2 and TRBJ2-2, with 9 bases identical to TRBD2. Unmatched junction bases numbered 13, after V lost 4 bases and J lost 1 base. The germline gives CDR1 LGHNA, CDR2 YNFKEQ. The CDR3 loop spans 19 amino acids.

About this clone itself: Other DNA sequences from this sample encode an identical CDR3 as well. The rearrangement uses TRBV29-1 and TRBJ2-4; D may correspond to TRBD1 or TRBD2 (5 bases each). The germline V and J ends were trimmed by 3 bases and 5 bases, with 11 bases remaining between them. CDR1 and CDR2 (germline): SQVTM, ANQGSEA. This CDR3 comprises 13 residues. CDR3 nucleotide sequence: TGCAGCGTTGAGGGGACCGTTCAAAACATTCAGTACTTC. Translation: CSVEGTVQNIQYF. Full variable domain (outside the CDR3, taken from reference TRBV29-1 and TRBJ2-4): SAVISQKPSRDICQRGTSLTIQCQVDSQVTMMFWYRQQPGQSLTLIATANQGSEATYESGFVIDKFPISRPNLTFSTLTVSNMSPEDSSIYLCSVEGTVQNIQYFGAGTRLSVL.

This sequence joins TRBV19 and TRBJ1-2; D unclear. CDR3 length equals 16 residues. V shed 3 bases and J shed 4 bases, with 18 bases lying between them. Germline values: CDR1 LNHDA, CDR2 SQIVND (reference sequence). The CDR3 DNA follows: TGTGCCAGTAGTATCCTAGTGGGGAAACCTTTCTATGGCTACACCTTC. Protein sequence: CASSILVGKPFYGYTF.

The chain combines TRBV2 with TRBJ1-2; D unresolved. Germline CDR1 SNHLY, CDR2 FYNNEI. V lost 4 bases and J lost 2, with 5 bases in between. The CDR3 spans 12 residues. The CDR3 loop is CASSGQNYGYTF. In DNA form, the CDR3 reads TGTGCCAGCAGTGGCCAGAACTATGGCTACACCTTC.

This chain connects TRBV9 to TRBJ2-3, with D unresolved. V lost 3 bases, J lost 8 bases, and 10 bases lay in between. Germline V lookup: CDR1 SGDLS, CDR2 YYNGEE. The CDR3 contains 12 residues. The CDR3 DNA reads as TGTGCCAGCAGCGGAGGCGGCCGTACGCAGTATTTT. It encodes CASSGGGRTQYF. Full variable domain (rest looked up from reference TRBV9 and TRBJ2-3): DSGVTQTPKHLITATGQRVTLRCSPRSGDLSVYWYQQSLDQGLQFLIQYYNGEERAKGNILERFSAQQFPDLHSELNLSSLELGDSALYFCASSGGGRTQYFGPGTRLTVL.

The V call is TRBV6-5, the J call TRBJ2-2, with unresolved D. Germline V gene data show CDR1 as MNHEY and CDR2 as SVGAGI. This CDR3 is built from 14 residues. The V gene lost 5 bases and the J gene lost 5 bases, with 12 bases spanning the gap. The CDR3 is CASSDTRATGELFF. The CDR3 DNA sequence: TGTGCCAGCAGTGATACCCGGGCGACCGGGGAGCTGTTTTTT.

There are many counts of this clone. The chain carries TRBV13 and TRBJ2-3; 13 nucleotides agree with TRBD2. The CDR3 sequence is 16 residues long. V shed 3 bases and J 3 bases; nucleotides not matched to a gene: 3. CDR1 and CDR2 from the germline V gene are PRHDT and FYEKMQ (reference sequence). For the CDR3, the DNA is TGTGCCAGCAGCTTGACTAGCGGGAGGATGACAGATACGCAGTATTTT. The encoded protein is CASSLTSGRMTDTQYF.

The chain joins TRBV7-3 to TRBJ1-1; TRBD1 is a possible D gene (5 bases). V dropped 5 bases and J dropped 1 base, with 8 bases sitting between them. This CDR3 comprises 13 residues. Germline V gene sequence: CDR1 SGHTA, CDR2 FQGTGA. The CDR3 sequence is CASSLQGNTEAFF. For the CDR3, the DNA is TGTGCCAGCAGCCTCCAGGGGAACACTGAAGCTTTCTTT. Full variable domain (outside the CDR3, taken from reference TRBV7-3 and TRBJ1-1): GAGVSQTPSNKVTEKGKYVELRCDPISGHTALYWYRQSLGQGPEFLIYFQGTGAADDSGLPNDRFFAVRPEGSVSTLKIQRTERGDSAVYLCASSLQGNTEAFFGQGTRLTVV.

The chain has TRBV12-5 and TRBJ1-5; no reliable D call. The CDR3 has 14 residues. V was trimmed by 1 base and J by 7 bases, leaving 11 bases between them. Germline V gene sequence: CDR1 LGHNT, CDR2 FRNRAP. CDR3 coding DNA: TGTGCTAGTGGTTTGGCACAGAGCGTGCAGCCCCAGCATTTT. Translation gives CASGLAQSVQPQHF.

The chain links TRBV7-2 to TRBJ2-5; D may correspond to TRBD1 or TRBD2 (5 bases each). The CDR3 sequence is 14 residues long. Germline-derived CDR1 and CDR2 are SGHTA and FQGNSA. V lost 6 bases and J lost 7, with 18 bases in between. Here the CDR3 reads CASSLKSRDGTQYF. The CDR3, as DNA: TGTGCCAGCAGTCTTAAATCCAGGGACGGGACCCAGTACTTC.

The rearrangement links TRBV27 to TRBJ2-2, with D tentatively TRBD1 (6 bases). Germline V gene sequence: CDR1 MNHEY, CDR2 SMNVEV (reference sequence). This CDR3 has 18 amino acids. V gave up 8 bases and J gave up 0 bases, with 22 bases separating them. The DNA for the CDR3 is TGTGCCAGCTCAAAGGCCCGGACAGAACCCACGAACACCGGGGAGCTGTTTTTT. Its protein product is CASSKARTEPTNTGELFF.

This clone showed up just a few times. The chain links TRBV18 to TRBJ1-2; 8 positions match TRBD1. Germline assignment: CDR1 KGHSH and CDR2 LQKENI. This CDR3 comprises 16 residues. J gave up 2 bases and V 4 bases, and 9 bases lay outside the gene matches. The CDR3 reads CASSLQTGEMNYGYTF. CDR3 nucleotides: TGTGCCAGCTCACTCCAGACAGGGGAGATGAACTATGGCTACACCTTC.

V and J are TRBV5-1 and TRBJ1-2; D not resolved. The CDR3 is made up of 13 amino acids. V lost 0 bases and J lost 3, with 6 bases in between. CDR1 and CDR2 (germline): SGHRS, YFSETQ. The CDR3 bases are TGCGCCAGCAGCTTGGGGAAGGACTATGGCTACACCTTC. Translating gives CASSLGKDYGYTF.

This chain joins TRBV21-1 and TRBJ2-1. TRBV21-1 constitutes a pseudogene. CDR3 length equals 14 residues. CDR3 in DNA: TGTGCCAGCAGCAAGGGGAGCCGAGGGGATGAGCAGTTCTTC. Its translation: CASSKGSRGDEQFF.

The chain employs TRBV7-2 and TRBJ2-3; no definite D call. Germline V gene sequence: CDR1 SGHTA, CDR2 FQGNSA. The ends were cut back, 5 bases at V and 2 bases at J, with 17 bases in the middle. CDR3 length: 16 residues. CDR3 nucleotide sequence: TGTGCCAGCAGCCTACAACCCAGAAGGAACACAGATACGCAGTATTTT. Its translation is CASSLQPRRNTDTQYF.